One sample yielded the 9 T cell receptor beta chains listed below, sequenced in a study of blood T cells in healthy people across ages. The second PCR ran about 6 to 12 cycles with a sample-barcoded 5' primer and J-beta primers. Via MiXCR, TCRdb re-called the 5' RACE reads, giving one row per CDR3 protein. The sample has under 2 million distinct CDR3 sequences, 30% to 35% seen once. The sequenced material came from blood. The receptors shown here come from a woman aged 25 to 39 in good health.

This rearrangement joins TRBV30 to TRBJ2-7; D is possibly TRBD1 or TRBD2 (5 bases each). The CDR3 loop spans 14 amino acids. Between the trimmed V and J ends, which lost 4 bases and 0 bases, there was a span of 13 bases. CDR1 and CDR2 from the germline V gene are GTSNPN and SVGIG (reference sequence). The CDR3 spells CAWTKRGRSYEQYF. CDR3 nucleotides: TGTGCCTGGACTAAGAGGGGCCGCTCCTACGAGCAGTACTTC.

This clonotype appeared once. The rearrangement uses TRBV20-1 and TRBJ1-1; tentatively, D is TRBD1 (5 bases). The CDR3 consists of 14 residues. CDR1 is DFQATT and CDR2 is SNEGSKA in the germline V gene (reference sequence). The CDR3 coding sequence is TGCAGCGCACACCGAAGAACAGGGAACACTGAAGCTTTCTTT. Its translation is CSAHRRTGNTEAFF.

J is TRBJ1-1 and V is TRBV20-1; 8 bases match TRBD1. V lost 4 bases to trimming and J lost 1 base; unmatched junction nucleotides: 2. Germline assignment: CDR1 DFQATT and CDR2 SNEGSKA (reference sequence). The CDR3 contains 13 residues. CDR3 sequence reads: CSAIQGGNTEAFF. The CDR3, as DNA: TGCAGTGCTATACAGGGGGGGAACACTGAAGCTTTCTTT.

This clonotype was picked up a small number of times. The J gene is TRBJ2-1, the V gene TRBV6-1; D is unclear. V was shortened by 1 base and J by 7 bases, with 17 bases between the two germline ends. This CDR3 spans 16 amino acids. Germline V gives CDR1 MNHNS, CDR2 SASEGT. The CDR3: CASSEDDGPTWNEQFF. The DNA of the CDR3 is TGTGCCAGCAGTGAAGACGACGGCCCTACGTGGAATGAGCAGTTCTTC.

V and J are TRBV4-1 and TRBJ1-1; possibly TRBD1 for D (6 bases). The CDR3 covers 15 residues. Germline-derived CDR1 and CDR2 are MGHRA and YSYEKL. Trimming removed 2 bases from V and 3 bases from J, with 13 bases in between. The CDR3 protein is CASSQRGHGYTEAFF. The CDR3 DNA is TGCGCCAGCAGCCAACGGGGACACGGGTACACTGAAGCTTTCTTT.

The DNA of the CDR3 is TGTGCCAGCAGCTTTACTAGCGGGGTGTACAATGAGCAGTACTTC. Translating it yields CASSFTSGVYNEQYF. The chain employs TRBV7-9 and TRBJ2-1; 10 bases line up with TRBD2. The DNA end lines up better with TRBJ2-7; the J call may be wrong. Germline values: CDR1 SEHNR, CDR2 FQNEAQ (reference sequence). The CDR3 is 15 residues long.

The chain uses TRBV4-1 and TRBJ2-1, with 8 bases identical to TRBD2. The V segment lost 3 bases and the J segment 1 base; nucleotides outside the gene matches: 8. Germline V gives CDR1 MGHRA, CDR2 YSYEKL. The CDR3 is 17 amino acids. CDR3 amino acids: CASSQPRGGRSYNEQFF. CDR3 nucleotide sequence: TGCGCCAGCAGCCAGCCTCGGGGGGGCCGGTCCTACAATGAGCAGTTCTTC.

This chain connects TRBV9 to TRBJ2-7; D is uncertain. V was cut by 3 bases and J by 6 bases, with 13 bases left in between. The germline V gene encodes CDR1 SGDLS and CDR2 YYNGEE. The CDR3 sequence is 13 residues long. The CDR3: CASSESTSGEQYF. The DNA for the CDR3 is TGTGCCAGCAGCGAGAGTACCTCCGGCGAGCAGTACTTC.

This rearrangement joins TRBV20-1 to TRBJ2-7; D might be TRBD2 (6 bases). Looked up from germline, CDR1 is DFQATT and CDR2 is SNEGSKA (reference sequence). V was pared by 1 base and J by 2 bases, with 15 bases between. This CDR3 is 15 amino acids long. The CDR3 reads CSARALSGPAYEQYF. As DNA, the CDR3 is TGCAGTGCTAGAGCCCTGAGCGGGCCCGCCTACGAGCAGTACTTC.